The T cell receptor beta chain under discussion was sequenced for a study of cytomegalovirus exposure and HLA in healthy donors. With V trimmed by 6 bases and J by 2 bases, 4 bases remained unmatched. This CDR3 comprises 15 residues. Germline V gene lookup returns CDR1 SQVTM and CDR2 ANQGSEA. PCR primers comprised 60 Vbeta and 13 Jbeta primers. Produced via immunoSEQ multiplex PCR; TCRdb's table is partial and in-frame only. The sample consists of over 30,000 clones, around 70% of them appearing once. This rearrangement joins TRBV29-1 to TRBJ2-2, with 12 positions matching TRBD2. The specimen sequenced was PBMCs. This sequence was found in a man aged 40-55 years in good health and CMV-seropositive. CDR3: CSVRLAGANTGELFF. The CDR3 DNA reads TGCAGCGTGAGACTAGCGGGGGCTAACACCGGGGAGCTGTTTTTT.